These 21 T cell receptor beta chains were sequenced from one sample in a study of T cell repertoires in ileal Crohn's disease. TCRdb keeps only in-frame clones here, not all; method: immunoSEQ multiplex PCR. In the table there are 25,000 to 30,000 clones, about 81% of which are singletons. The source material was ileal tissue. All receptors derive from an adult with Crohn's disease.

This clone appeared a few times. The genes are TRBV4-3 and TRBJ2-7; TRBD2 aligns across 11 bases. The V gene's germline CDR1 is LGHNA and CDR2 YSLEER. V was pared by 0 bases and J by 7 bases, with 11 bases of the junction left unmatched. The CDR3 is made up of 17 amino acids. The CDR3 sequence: CASSQDWLALAGGEQYF. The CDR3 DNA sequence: TGCGCCAGCAGCCAAGACTGGTTGGCTCTAGCGGGGGGAGAGCAGTACTTC.

This CDR3 is CASREGFTQPQHF. In DNA, the CDR3 is TGTGCCAGCAGGGAGGGCTTCACTCAGCCCCAGCATTTT. The rearrangement uses TRBV6-1 and TRBJ1-5; D is unresolved. This CDR3 contains 13 residues. Germline V gene data show CDR1 as MNHNS and CDR2 as SASEGT. Trimming shortened V by 6 bases and J by 6 bases, and 12 bases separated the two germline ends.

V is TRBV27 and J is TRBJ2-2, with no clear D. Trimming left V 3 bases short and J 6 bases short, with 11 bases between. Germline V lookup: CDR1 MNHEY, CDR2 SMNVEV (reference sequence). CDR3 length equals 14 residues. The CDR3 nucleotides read TGTGCCAGCAGTTTTAACAGCAAGGCCGGGGAGCTGTTTTTT. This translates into CASSFNSKAGELFF.

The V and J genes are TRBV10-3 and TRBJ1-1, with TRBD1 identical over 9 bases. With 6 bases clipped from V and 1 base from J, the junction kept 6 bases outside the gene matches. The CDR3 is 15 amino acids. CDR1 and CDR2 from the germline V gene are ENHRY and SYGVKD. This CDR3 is CAIRDRDRANTEAFF. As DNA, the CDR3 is TGTGCCATCAGGGACAGGGACAGGGCGAACACTGAAGCTTTCTTT.

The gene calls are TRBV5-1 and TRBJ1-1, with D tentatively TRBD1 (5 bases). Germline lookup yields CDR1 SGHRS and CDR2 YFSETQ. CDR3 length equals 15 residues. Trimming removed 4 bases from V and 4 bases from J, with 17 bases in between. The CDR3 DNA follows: TGCGCCAGCAGCCTGCTGGTCCAGGGCGGCACTGAAGCTTTCTTT. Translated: CASSLLVQGGTEAFF.

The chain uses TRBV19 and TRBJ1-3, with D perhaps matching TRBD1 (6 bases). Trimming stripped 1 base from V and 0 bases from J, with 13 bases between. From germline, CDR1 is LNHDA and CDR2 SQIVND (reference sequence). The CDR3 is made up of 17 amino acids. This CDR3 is CASSIAGGYHSGNTIYF. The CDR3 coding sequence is TGTGCCAGTAGTATAGCTGGGGGCTACCACTCTGGAAACACCATATATTTT.

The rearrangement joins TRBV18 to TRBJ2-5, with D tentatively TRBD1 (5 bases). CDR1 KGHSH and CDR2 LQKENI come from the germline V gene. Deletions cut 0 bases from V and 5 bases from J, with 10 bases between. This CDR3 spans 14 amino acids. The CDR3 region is CASSPPGRAETQYF. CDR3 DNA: TGTGCCAGCTCACCACCGGGCAGGGCGGAGACCCAGTACTTC.

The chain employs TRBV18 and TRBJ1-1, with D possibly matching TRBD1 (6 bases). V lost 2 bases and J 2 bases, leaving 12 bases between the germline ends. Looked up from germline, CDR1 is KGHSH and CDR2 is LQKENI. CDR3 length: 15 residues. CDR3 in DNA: TGTGCCAGCTCACCAAGGGTAGGGACAAACACTGAAGCTTTCTTT. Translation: CASSPRVGTNTEAFF.

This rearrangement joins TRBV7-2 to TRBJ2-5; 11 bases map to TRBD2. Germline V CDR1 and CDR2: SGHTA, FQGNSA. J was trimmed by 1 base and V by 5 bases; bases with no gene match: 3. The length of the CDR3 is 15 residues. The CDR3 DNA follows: TGTGCCAGCAGCCCCCTAGCGGGGGGCCAAGAGACCCAGTACTTC. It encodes CASSPLAGGQETQYF. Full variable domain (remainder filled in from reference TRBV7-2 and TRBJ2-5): GAGVSQSPSNKVTEKGKDVELRCDPISGHTALYWYRQSLGQGLEFLIYFQGNSAPDKSGLPSDRFSAERTGGSVSTLTIQRTQQEDSAVYLCASSPLAGGQETQYFGPGTRLLVL.

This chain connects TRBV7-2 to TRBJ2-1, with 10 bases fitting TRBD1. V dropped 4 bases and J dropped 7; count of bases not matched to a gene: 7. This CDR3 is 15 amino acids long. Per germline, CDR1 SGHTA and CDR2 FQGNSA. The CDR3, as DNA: TGTGCCAGCAGCTGGACAGGGGGGGATCGGAATGAGCAGTTCTTC. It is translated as CASSWTGGDRNEQFF. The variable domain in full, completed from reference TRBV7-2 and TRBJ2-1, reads GAGVSQSPSNKVTEKGKDVELRCDPISGHTALYWYRQSLGQGLEFLIYFQGNSAPDKSGLPSDRFSAERTGGSVSTLTIQRTQQEDSAVYLCASSWTGGDRNEQFFGPGTRLTVL.

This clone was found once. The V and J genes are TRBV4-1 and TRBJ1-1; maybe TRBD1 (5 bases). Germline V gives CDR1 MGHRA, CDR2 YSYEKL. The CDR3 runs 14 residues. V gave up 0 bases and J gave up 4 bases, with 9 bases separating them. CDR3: CASSQETVPTEAFF. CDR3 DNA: TGCGCCAGCAGCCAAGAGACAGTTCCCACTGAAGCTTTCTTT.

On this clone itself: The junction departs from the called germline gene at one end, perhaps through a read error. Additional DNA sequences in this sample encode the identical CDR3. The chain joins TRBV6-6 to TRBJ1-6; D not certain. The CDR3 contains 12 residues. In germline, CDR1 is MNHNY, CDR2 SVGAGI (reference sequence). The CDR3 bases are TGTGCCAGCAGTTCTTATAATTCCCCCCTCCACTTT. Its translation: CASSSYNSPLHF.

The CDR3 sequence: CASLGLFSYEQYF. The DNA for the CDR3 is TGTGCCAGCCTGGGACTGTTCTCCTACGAGCAGTACTTC. The rearrangement joins TRBV6-6 to TRBJ2-7, with D maybe TRBD2 (6 bases). Trimming pared 8 bases from V and 0 bases from J, leaving 11 bases between. The CDR3 extends over 13 amino acids. Per germline, CDR1 MNHNY and CDR2 SVGAGI (reference sequence).

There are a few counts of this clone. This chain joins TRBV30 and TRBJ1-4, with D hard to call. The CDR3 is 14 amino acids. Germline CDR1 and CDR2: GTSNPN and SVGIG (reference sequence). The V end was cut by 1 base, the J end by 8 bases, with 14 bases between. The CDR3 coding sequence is TGTGCCTGGAGTGGGGTCGCCCCGCGGGAAAAACTGTTTTTT. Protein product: CAWSGVAPREKLFF. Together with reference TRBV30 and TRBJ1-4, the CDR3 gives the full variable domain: SQTIHQWPATLVQPVGSPLSLECTVEGTSNPNLYWYRQAAGRGLQLLFYSVGIGQISSEVPQNLSASRPQDRQFILSSKKLLLSDSGFYLCAWSGVAPREKLFFGSGTQLSVL.

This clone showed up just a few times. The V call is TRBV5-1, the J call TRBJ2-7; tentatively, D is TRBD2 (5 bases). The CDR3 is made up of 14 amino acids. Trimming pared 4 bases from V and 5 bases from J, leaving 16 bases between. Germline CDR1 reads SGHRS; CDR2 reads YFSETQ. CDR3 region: CASSALPGTDEQYF. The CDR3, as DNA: TGCGCCAGCAGCGCCTTGCCGGGAACTGACGAGCAGTACTTC. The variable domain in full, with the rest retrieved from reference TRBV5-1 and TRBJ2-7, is KAGVTQTPRYLIKTRGQQVTLSCSPISGHRSVSWYQQTPGQGLQFLFEYFSETQRNKGNFPGRFSGRQFSNSRSEMNVSTLELGDSALYLCASSALPGTDEQYFGPGTRLTVT.

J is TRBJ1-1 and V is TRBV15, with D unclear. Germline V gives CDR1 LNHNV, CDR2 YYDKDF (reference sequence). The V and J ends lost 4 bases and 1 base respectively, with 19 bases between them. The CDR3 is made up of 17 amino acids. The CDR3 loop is CATSNAREFLPNTEAFF. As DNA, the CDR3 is TGTGCCACCAGCAACGCACGGGAGTTTCTACCGAACACTGAAGCTTTCTTT.

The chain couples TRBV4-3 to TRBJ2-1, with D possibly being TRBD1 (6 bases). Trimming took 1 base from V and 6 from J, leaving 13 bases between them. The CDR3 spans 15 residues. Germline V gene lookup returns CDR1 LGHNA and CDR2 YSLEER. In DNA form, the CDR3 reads TGCGCCAGCAGCCAAGCGGGACAACCGGTCAATGAGCAGTTCTTC. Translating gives CASSQAGQPVNEQFF.

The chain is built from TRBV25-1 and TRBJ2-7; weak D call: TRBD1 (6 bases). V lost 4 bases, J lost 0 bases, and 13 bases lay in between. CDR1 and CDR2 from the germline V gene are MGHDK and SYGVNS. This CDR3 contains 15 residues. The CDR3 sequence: CASSGGQMSSYEQYF. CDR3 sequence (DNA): TGTGCCAGCAGTGGAGGACAGATGAGCTCCTACGAGCAGTACTTC.

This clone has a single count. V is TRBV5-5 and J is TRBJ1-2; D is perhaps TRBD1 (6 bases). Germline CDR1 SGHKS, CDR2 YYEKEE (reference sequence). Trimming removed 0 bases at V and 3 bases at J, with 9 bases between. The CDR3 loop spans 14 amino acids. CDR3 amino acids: CASSLDTGYYGYTF. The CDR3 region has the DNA TGTGCCAGCAGCTTGGATACAGGGTACTATGGCTACACCTTC.

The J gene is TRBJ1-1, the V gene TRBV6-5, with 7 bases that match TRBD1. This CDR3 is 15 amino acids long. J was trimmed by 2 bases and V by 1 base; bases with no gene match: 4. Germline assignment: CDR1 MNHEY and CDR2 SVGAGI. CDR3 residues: CASSYWVGGNTEAFF. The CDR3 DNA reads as TGTGCCAGCAGTTACTGGGTAGGGGGCAACACTGAAGCTTTCTTT.

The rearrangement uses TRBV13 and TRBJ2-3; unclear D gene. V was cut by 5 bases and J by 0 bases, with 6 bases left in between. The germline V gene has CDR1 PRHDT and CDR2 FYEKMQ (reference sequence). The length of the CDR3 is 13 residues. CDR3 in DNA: TGTGCCAGCAGCGTCCCTAGCACAGATACGCAGTATTTT. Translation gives CASSVPSTDTQYF. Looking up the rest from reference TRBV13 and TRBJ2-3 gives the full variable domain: AAGVIQSPRHLIKEKRETATLKCYPIPRHDTVYWYQQGPGQDPQFLISFYEKMQSDKGSIPDRFSAQQFSDYHSELNMSSLELGDSALYFCASSVPSTDTQYFGPGTRLTVL.